This record concerns one T cell receptor (beta chain) sequence. Its cognate antigen has yet to be identified. No base-level quality is on record; no much larger clone is a single base apart. The cohort was made up of about 670 healthy bone marrow donors. At the time of sampling, all cohort members were nominally healthy, though unrecorded immune exposures were likely present. The donor tested CMV seropositive and was one of the 289 seropositive cohort members. Every donor gave a peripheral blood sample, and the peripheral blood mononuclear cells from that sample were used for TCR beta sequencing. Genomic DNA was extracted from the blood cell samples with the Qiagen DNeasy Blood Extraction Kit. The sample is drawn from a study of cytomegalovirus exposure and HLA in healthy donors (dated by TCRdb to the late 2010s). At the level of the whole study: An earlier analysis of fewer than 750 of the donors reported 276 Gb of sequence data and 95 million to 130 million unique TCR beta sequences obtained from around 170 million T cells. An early release covering more than 500 HLA-typed donors comprised 250 to 350 gigabases of sequencing data and 85 million or so unique TCR sequences. The genetic ancestry cluster associated with self-reported Caucasian donors included roughly 84% of the 398 genotyped donors. The study aimed to test whether cataloging public T cell receptors could reveal signatures of past pathogen exposure. The study used immunosequencing to profile the T cell repertoires of some 600 subjects and linked those repertoires to cytomegalovirus serostatus. A separate validation cohort of roughly 130 different subjects was used in addition to the approximately 640-subject first cohort. The study combined high-throughput TCR immunosequencing, statistical association of individual TCRs with disease status, and machine learning to predict cytomegalovirus infection status. To study patterns of TCR occurrence, a later analysis re-analyzed previously published TCR beta repertoires from 700 or so donors and added high-resolution HLA genotyping. The later analysis used no new phenotypic data to find candidate immune exposures, relying instead on TCR beta sequences and their occurrence across donors. An earlier analysis of around 580 of the donors used high-throughput TCR beta sequencing to judge whether each TCR beta V gene segment behaved as functional or pseudogenic. Donor age, sex, ethnicity and CMV serostatus were collected together with the repertoire data. A later genetic analysis used genome-wide SNP genotypes for about 55% of the 666 donors, treating that subset as a discovery cohort. Every discovery cohort repertoire had been produced on one sequencing platform. Both class I and class II loci were covered by HLA typing, at four-digit resolution. The number of typed donors differed by locus: roughly 629-640 for A, B, C, DRB1 and DQB1; some 500 for DQA1; some 610 for DPA1; and 400 to 480 for DPB1. Four or five DR-DQ haplotypes were handled as single units for association and clustering, since linkage in the cohort was strong. On average, approximately 250,000 unique TCR beta nucleotide sequences were sequenced per donor among a few hundred genotyped donors of the cohort, with roughly 18% of those sequences being non-productive.

The library was generated by the immunoSEQ multiplex PCR assay. For the multiplex PCR, a mixture combining 60 forward primers for TCR Vbeta segments and 13 reverse primers for TCR Jbeta segments was used. The CDR3 region of rearranged TCR beta genes was amplified from genomic DNA with a multiplex PCR assay. On the Illumina HiSeq System, the amplified TCR beta libraries were sequenced as 87-base-pair reads. The authors processed their data as follows. In a later analysis, tens of millions of unique TCR beta chains were counted across the 500 to 850 repertoires, and roughly 10 million of these chains were shared by at least two donors. To remove PCR and sequencing errors, raw reads were error-corrected and collapsed into unique sequences using a nearest-neighbor algorithm that merged closely related sequences. CDR3 sequences were aligned to IMGT reference sequences to assign V, D and J gene segments. For a sequence to be retained, a match of at least six nucleotides was required to both a V gene segment and a J gene segment. A rearrangement counted as productive if the CDR3 had no stop codons and remained in frame with V and J, and every other rearrangement counted as non-productive. CDR3 was defined according to IMGT convention as the region running from the second conserved V-encoded cysteine to the conserved J-encoded phenylalanine. In an earlier analysis of 587 of the donors, sequences lacking an unambiguous match to a single V gene segment were excluded. An earlier analysis of approximately 590 of the donors called V segments functional above 56.7% productive rearrangements and segregating when the between-donor standard deviation exceeded 5%. To diagnose cytomegalovirus status from the catalog of TCR beta chain sequences, a statistical classification framework was built. V and J gene assignment, in a later analysis, came from comparing TCR nucleotide sequences with IMGT/GENE-DB human TR gene sequences. The TCRdist pipeline was used in a later analysis to assign CDR3 sequences and most-parsimonious VDJ recombination scenarios. In a later analysis, each TCR beta chain was defined by its CDR3 amino acid sequence together with its V-gene family, and reads lacking a unique V-gene family were excluded. As a way to deal with suspected cross-contamination and a sequencing artifact, a later analysis dropped 500 to 700 nucleotide sequences that were highly shared and had low generation probability. In a later analysis, a clonal expansion index for each public chain was calculated from normalized within-repertoire ranks of inferred template counts. In a later analysis, generation probabilities were computed with a VDJ recombination model fitted to out-of-frame rearrangements, and the resulting probabilities were checked against IGoR. A later analysis scored TCR-TCR, TCR-HLA and TCR-CMV co-occurrence with hypergeometric tests, applying a repertoire-size bias correction to TCR pairs. To estimate false discovery rates, a later analysis permuted the HLA or CMV assignments 20 times. In a later analysis, co-occurring TCRs were grouped using DBSCAN, and TCRdist sequence similarity was added for clustering within HLA-allele-positive subsets. For co-occurrence clustering, repertoires with fewer than 30,000 or more than 120,000 public chains were excluded, along with five or six repertoires with anomalous nucleotide sharing. TCRdb carries this immuneACCESS record with in-frame sequences only. Its versions omit some clonotypes, under half of them owing to an unresolved V gene in the studies checked, with the rest unexplained. The DNA gave D and trimming, while V, J and clone size come from that table. The sample table contains about 37,000 clones; only one count was recorded for 82% of them. The ten largest clones capture about 10% of the sample.

There are 16 amino acids in the CDR3, from cysteine to phenylalanine inclusive. Of the read, only the CDR3 DNA is kept; its 48 bases are in frame from base 1. The germline V gene encodes CDR1 LNHDA and CDR2 SQIVND (reference sequence). Clipping removes 6 bases from V and 0 bases from J, with 6 as the unmatched junction base count. Results and caveats for the whole study, not just this receptor: A later analysis found that HLA-associated TCR beta chains were more clonally expanded and had lower generation probabilities than equally common non-associated chains. According to the authors, the approach could potentially be generalized to other disease states and immunological phenotypes. Roughly uniform sequencing depth across donors was assumed in presence/absence analyses, although this assumption may not hold. A cluster of highly shared sequence variants was judged likely to represent a technical artifact of the sequencing pipeline. A later analysis reported that several top co-occurrence clusters appeared linked to parvovirus B19, influenza, CMV and Epstein-Barr virus. The classifier was reported to diagnose cytomegalovirus status with high specificity and sensitivity in both the original and validation cohorts. A further reported finding was that TCR beta sequences accurately predicted the HLA-A and HLA-B alleles for most subjects in the first cohort. When HLA alleles, especially DR and DQ, strongly co-occurred, TCR associations were difficult to assign to individual alleles. Across donors, most TCR sequences were observed very rarely, whereas some public TCRs were present in many individuals. A total of about 180 TCR beta chains were listed by the study as associated with cytomegalovirus. Compared with the approximately 670-donor mean, donors in an Asian-associated ancestry cluster had fewer N-insertions in productive TCRs, according to a later genetic analysis. Specific HLA alleles were associated with 18,000 or so TCR beta sequences at a false discovery rate of 0.05 in a later analysis. Because counts were too low, 15 to 20 rarely observed V segments, including chromosome 9 orphons, were excluded from the earlier analysis of some 540 of the donors. Broadly in line with IMGT annotations, most TCR beta V segments showed up in productive rearrangements about 87% or about 30% of the time in an earlier analysis of 587 of the donors. This cohort had only TCR beta chains sequenced, and the lack of alpha or paired-chain data limited which features could be detected. A later analysis found that TCR association rates varied across HLA loci, with DRB1 alleles showing the most associated TCRs and HLA-C alleles the fewest. Because HLA typing was missing for some donors at each locus, association tests included only the typed subset. A later genetic analysis associated a missense DCLRE1C variant with V-gene and J-gene trimming of TCR beta chains, and an independent cohort replicated the association. Immune exposure information for the cohort was limited to CMV serostatus. In vitro tests confirmed that three of the cytomegalovirus-associated TCR beta chains recognize cytomegalovirus antigens. Most CMV-associated TCR beta chains appeared to be HLA-restricted in a later analysis, and the HLA associations seemed to be driven largely by CMV exposure. Linkage disequilibrium might explain the correlated functional status among segregating V segments, but an unknown experimental factor could not be ruled out. The 87-base-pair reads could not distinguish some IMGT-functional V segments, including TRBV6-2 and TRBV6-3, so those segments were excluded.

The rearranged chain carries TRBV19 and TRBJ1-5; TRBD1 lines up with 9 middle nucleotides. The receptor's source is a young woman in good health and CMV-seropositive. The source material was PBMCs. The nucleotide sequence reads as follows: TGTGCCAGTAGCCGCCGGGACAGGGATAGCAATCAGCCCCAGCATTTT. It specifies CASSRRDRDSNQPQHF.